These T cell receptor beta chains were read from a single sample in a study of siplizumab effects on memory and regulatory T cells. The repertoire was sequenced with immunoSEQ multiplex PCR; TCRdb's copy has only in-frame clones and lacks some. This sample has roughly 50,000 clones, with roughly 97% found just once. Sequencing used naive CD4+ T cells sorted from blood. Every receptor here comes from a human donor in good health. The CDR3 runs from the conserved cysteine through the conserved F or W. Each record gives: CDR3 DNA, CDR3 protein, J gene, clone size, V gene, D gene. The D gene is left open where the match is weak. Size values are once, few and many counts, or a class for expanded clones, and some rows have none.

cdr3_nt: TGTGCCAGCTCCATAGACGGGTTGGTCGATCAGCCCCAGCATTTT
cdr3_aa: CASSIDGLVDQPQHF
j_call: TRBJ1-5
clone_size: .
v_call: TRBV18
d_call: .

cdr3_nt: TGTGCCAGCAGCCTACTTGGGCGAGAGCAGTACTTC
cdr3_aa: CASSLLGREQYF
j_call: TRBJ2-7
clone_size: .
v_call: TRBV7-1
d_call: .

cdr3_nt: TGTGCCAGCAGCTTCCGCCCCGTTAGCGGGACTAGCACAGATACGCAGTATTTT
cdr3_aa: CASSFRPVSGTSTDTQYF
j_call: TRBJ2-3
clone_size: .
v_call: TRBV7-6
d_call: TRBD2

cdr3_nt: TGTGCCAGCAGCTTAGGGCAGGGTGGAGGCTCCTACAATGAGCAGTTCTTC
cdr3_aa: CASSLGQGGGSYNEQFF
j_call: TRBJ2-1
clone_size: .
v_call: TRBV7-2
d_call: .

cdr3_nt: TGTGCCAGCAGCAAAGCGCTTCGAGGAGGACAAGAGACCCAGTACTTC
cdr3_aa: CASSKALRGGQETQYF
j_call: TRBJ2-5
clone_size: .
v_call: TRBV21-1
d_call: .

cdr3_nt: TGTGCCAGCAGTGAAGTCATGACTCTACAAGAGACCCAGTACTTC
cdr3_aa: CASSEVMTLQETQYF
j_call: TRBJ2-5
clone_size: .
v_call: TRBV6-1
d_call: .

cdr3_nt: TGTGCCAGCAGCTCAGGAACCTCTGGGGCCAACGTCCTGACTTTC
cdr3_aa: CASSSGTSGANVLTF
j_call: TRBJ2-6
clone_size: .
v_call: TRBV7-9
d_call: .

cdr3_nt: TGTGCCAGCAGCGCCTGGACTGAGAACTATGGCTACACCTTC
cdr3_aa: CASSAWTENYGYTF
j_call: TRBJ1-2
clone_size: .
v_call: TRBV9
d_call: .

cdr3_nt: TGTGCCAGCAGCCGCATAGGGACTAGTACCTATGAGCAGTTCTTC
cdr3_aa: CASSRIGTSTYEQFF
j_call: TRBJ2-1
clone_size: .
v_call: TRBV11-3
d_call: TRBD2

cdr3_nt: TGTGCCAGCCAGGGACCCTATGGCTACACCTTC
cdr3_aa: CASQGPYGYTF
j_call: TRBJ1-2
clone_size: .
v_call: TRBV6-1
d_call: .

cdr3_nt: TGTGCCTGGGGGCAGTCTCCGGGACAGGGGTACTATGGCTACACCTTC
cdr3_aa: CAWGQSPGQGYYGYTF
j_call: TRBJ1-2
clone_size: .
v_call: TRBV30
d_call: TRBD1

cdr3_nt: TGTGCCAGTAGTATCCCCGGGACTAGGGCCGAGCAGTACTTC
cdr3_aa: CASSIPGTRAEQYF
j_call: TRBJ2-7
clone_size: .
v_call: TRBV19
d_call: TRBD2

cdr3_nt: TGTGCCAGTAGTACCGACAGGGGGATTAATCAGCCCCAGCATTTT
cdr3_aa: CASSTDRGINQPQHF
j_call: TRBJ1-5
clone_size: .
v_call: TRBV19
d_call: TRBD1

cdr3_nt: TGTGCCAGCACCCCTCGACAGATTAACACTGAAGCTTTCTTT
cdr3_aa: CASTPRQINTEAFF
j_call: TRBJ1-1
clone_size: .
v_call: TRBV5-6
d_call: .

cdr3_nt: TGTGCCAGCAGCTTACAGGGGGTAGCAGATACGCAGTATTTT
cdr3_aa: CASSLQGVADTQYF
j_call: TRBJ2-3
clone_size: .
v_call: TRBV7-5
d_call: .

cdr3_nt: TGTGCCAGCAGTTTCCCAGGGATGGGCTACACCTTC
cdr3_aa: CASSFPGMGYTF
j_call: TRBJ1-2
clone_size: .
v_call: TRBV27
d_call: .

cdr3_nt: TGTGCCAGCAGCCTAGCGGGCACCTACAATGAGCAGTTCTTC
cdr3_aa: CASSLAGTYNEQFF
j_call: TRBJ2-1
clone_size: .
v_call: TRBV11-1
d_call: TRBD2

cdr3_nt: TGTGCCTGGAGTGTACGGACCAATCAGCCCCAGCATTTT
cdr3_aa: CAWSVRTNQPQHF
j_call: TRBJ1-5
clone_size: .
v_call: TRBV30
d_call: .

cdr3_nt: TGCGCCAGCAGCTTGGGGACTAGCGGGAGGGCCCTCTCCTACGAGCAGTACTTC
cdr3_aa: CASSLGTSGRALSYEQYF
j_call: TRBJ2-7
clone_size: .
v_call: TRBV5-1
d_call: TRBD2

cdr3_nt: TGTGCCAGCAGCGTCTCTAGCACCTCGTCGCGCGAGCAGTACTTC
cdr3_aa: CASSVSSTSSREQYF
j_call: TRBJ2-7
clone_size: .
v_call: TRBV9
d_call: .

cdr3_nt: TGTGCCAGCAGTTCGGCCCCGGTCACTGAAGCTTTCTTT
cdr3_aa: CASSSAPVTEAFF
j_call: TRBJ1-1
clone_size: .
v_call: TRBV2
d_call: .

cdr3_nt: TGTGCCAGTAGCCAGACAGGGGATGAAAAACTGTTTTTT
cdr3_aa: CASSQTGDEKLFF
j_call: TRBJ1-4
clone_size: .
v_call: TRBV19
d_call: TRBD1

cdr3_nt: TGTGCCAGCTCACCATTGGGGGTAGGGGTCTCGGATCAGCCCCAGCATTTT
cdr3_aa: CASSPLGVGVSDQPQHF
j_call: TRBJ1-5
clone_size: .
v_call: TRBV18
d_call: .

cdr3_nt: TGTGCCTGGAGTGTTGCCGGCAGCGCCTACGAGCAGTACTTC
cdr3_aa: CAWSVAGSAYEQYF
j_call: TRBJ2-7
clone_size: .
v_call: TRBV30
d_call: .

cdr3_nt: TGTGCCAGCAGTGCCCGCGGGGTTAGCAATCAGCCCCAGCATTTT
cdr3_aa: CASSARGVSNQPQHF
j_call: TRBJ1-5
clone_size: .
v_call: TRBV6-5
d_call: .

cdr3_nt: TGTGCCAGCAGCCCTTGGACTGGAGATACGCAGTATTTT
cdr3_aa: CASSPWTGDTQYF
j_call: TRBJ2-3
clone_size: once
v_call: TRBV5-4
d_call: .

cdr3_nt: TGCGCCAGCAGCCAAGAAGGGGAGACCCAGTACTTC
cdr3_aa: CASSQEGETQYF
j_call: TRBJ2-5
clone_size: .
v_call: TRBV4-1
d_call: .

cdr3_nt: TGTGCCAGTATGTCGGGAAACTCCTACAATGAGCAGTTCTTC
cdr3_aa: CASMSGNSYNEQFF
j_call: TRBJ2-1
clone_size: .
v_call: TRBV19
d_call: .

cdr3_nt: TGTGCCAGCTCACCAGGGGGGAATCAGCCCCAGCATTTT
cdr3_aa: CASSPGGNQPQHF
j_call: TRBJ1-5
clone_size: once
v_call: TRBV18
d_call: .

cdr3_nt: TGTGCCAGCAGCTTAGGGGGGCAGTATGGCTACACCTTC
cdr3_aa: CASSLGGQYGYTF
j_call: TRBJ1-2
clone_size: .
v_call: TRBV7-9
d_call: .

cdr3_nt: TGTGCCTGGAATCTGAGGATGAACACTGAAGCTTTCTTT
cdr3_aa: CAWNLRMNTEAFF
j_call: TRBJ1-1
clone_size: .
v_call: TRBV30
d_call: .

cdr3_nt: TGTGCCAGCAGCTCGTTAGACAGGACTATGAACACTGAAGCTTTCTTT
cdr3_aa: CASSSLDRTMNTEAFF
j_call: TRBJ1-1
clone_size: .
v_call: TRBV7-9
d_call: .

cdr3_nt: TGTGCCAGCAGCCCCAGACTAGCGGGAGCCAATGAGCAGTTCTTC
cdr3_aa: CASSPRLAGANEQFF
j_call: TRBJ2-1
clone_size: .
v_call: TRBV7-9
d_call: TRBD2

cdr3_nt: TGTGCCAGCAGCTCCTTCGATTGGACAGGCGGGTTGTTTAGGTATGGCTACACCTTC
cdr3_aa: CASSSFDWTGGLFRYGYTF
j_call: TRBJ1-2
clone_size: .
v_call: TRBV7-9
d_call: TRBD1

cdr3_nt: TGTGCCTGGAGTGTCGGCGGGAGGTCCGAGCAGTACTTC
cdr3_aa: CAWSVGGRSEQYF
j_call: TRBJ2-7
clone_size: .
v_call: TRBV30
d_call: TRBD2

cdr3_nt: TGTGCCACCAGCAGAGGCCCCAAGGGCGGGGAGACCCAGTACTTC
cdr3_aa: CATSRGPKGGETQYF
j_call: TRBJ2-5
clone_size: .
v_call: TRBV15
d_call: .

cdr3_nt: TGCAGTGCTGTTCGGACAGATACGCAGTATTTT
cdr3_aa: CSAVRTDTQYF
j_call: TRBJ2-3
clone_size: .
v_call: TRBV20-1
d_call: .

cdr3_nt: TGTGCCACCAGTTCCCAACAACGGGCCGGGGAGCTGTTTTTT
cdr3_aa: CATSSQQRAGELFF
j_call: TRBJ2-2
clone_size: .
v_call: TRBV15
d_call: .

cdr3_nt: TGTGCCAGCAGCTTAGAAGGCGGGGAGCTGTTTTTT
cdr3_aa: CASSLEGGELFF
j_call: TRBJ2-2
clone_size: .
v_call: TRBV7-3
d_call: .

cdr3_nt: TGTGCCAGTAGTGCAGGACTAGCGGGGTTTCACGAGCAGTACTTC
cdr3_aa: CASSAGLAGFHEQYF
j_call: TRBJ2-7
clone_size: .
v_call: TRBV19
d_call: TRBD2

cdr3_nt: TGTGCCAGCAGGGGTGACTCCTACGAGCAGTACTTC
cdr3_aa: CASRGDSYEQYF
j_call: TRBJ2-7
clone_size: .
v_call: TRBV25-1
d_call: .

cdr3_nt: TGTGCTAGCAGCTTACAGGGGCCTCGGAGTACCGGGGAGCTGTTTTTT
cdr3_aa: CASSLQGPRSTGELFF
j_call: TRBJ2-2
clone_size: .
v_call: TRBV7-7
d_call: TRBD1

cdr3_nt: TGTGCCTCGCGCTCACTCCTCACAGATACGCAGTATTTT
cdr3_aa: CASRSLLTDTQYF
j_call: TRBJ2-3
clone_size: .
v_call: TRBV10-3
d_call: .

cdr3_nt: TGCGCCAGCAGTTTAGGAGCGAACACCGGGGAGCTGTTTTTT
cdr3_aa: CASSLGANTGELFF
j_call: TRBJ2-2
clone_size: .
v_call: TRBV5-1
d_call: .

cdr3_nt: TGTGCCAGTAGTAAGGACAGGGTGGGCGGGCAGCCCCAGCATTTT
cdr3_aa: CASSKDRVGGQPQHF
j_call: TRBJ1-5
clone_size: .
v_call: TRBV19
d_call: TRBD1

cdr3_nt: TGTGCCAGCAGCTTAGTAGGAGGGGGGGCTGGGGCCAACGTCCTGACTTTC
cdr3_aa: CASSLVGGGAGANVLTF
j_call: TRBJ2-6
clone_size: .
v_call: TRBV11-3
d_call: .

cdr3_nt: TGTGCCAGCAGCTTGGCCACAGCTTATGGCTACACCTTC
cdr3_aa: CASSLATAYGYTF
j_call: TRBJ1-2
clone_size: .
v_call: TRBV5-6
d_call: .

cdr3_nt: TGTGCCACCAGCAGAGAATATGGTCCTTCCTACGAGCAGTACTTC
cdr3_aa: CATSREYGPSYEQYF
j_call: TRBJ2-7
clone_size: once
v_call: TRBV15
d_call: .